This T cell receptor beta chain was identified during a study of molecular identifiers for immune sequencing clone quantification. General study points: Naive cells had under 1% of molecules in clones above 20 RNA copies, effectors over 99%. Barcode sharing among identical TCR molecules could make large clones appear smaller.

With regard to this clonotype: Antigen unknown. A much larger clone differs from this one at a single base, so this may be a read error.

TCRdb processed the PCR reads anew with MiXCR; each CDR3 protein has one entry. The table shows around 470,000 distinct CDR3 sequences, with around 23% occurring only once. Germline lookup yields CDR1 MDHEN and CDR2 SYDVKM. The ends lost 5 bases at V and 0 bases at J; junction bases unmatched: 9. The CDR3 consists of 16 residues. Naive CD8 libraries were made from roughly 20,000 to 1,000,000 sorted cells, and they used 10%, 30% or 50% RNA. CD8+CD4-CCR7+CD45RA+ cells were sorted as naive CD8 T cells. The chain recombines TRBV28 with TRBJ2-7, with TRBD2 matching 8 bases. The TCR sequence derives from a human donor in good health. Some libraries in this study had Jurkat cell RNA spiked in. Sequenced: naive CD8+ T cells from blood, with Jurkat cell RNA spiked in. Subset specified: FACS-sorted CD8+CD4-CCR7+CD45RA+ naive T cells. The CDR3 spells CASSPNLAGPSYEQYF. CDR3 nucleotides: TGTGCCAGCAGTCCCAACCTAGCGGGCCCCTCCTACGAGCAGTACTTC.